One and the same sample provided the 23 T cell receptor beta chains below, sequenced in a study of T cells in Graves' hyperthyroidism and ophthalmopathy. Regions amplified from RNA transcripts were the TCR beta CDR3 regions. HTBI primers drove first-round RT-PCR of the TCR CDR3. TCRdb analysed the multiplex PCR reads with MiXCR anew, one entry per CDR3 protein. Seen here are roughly 520,000 distinct CDR3 sequences, roughly 25% observed once, and the top ten hold about 10%. The material sequenced was blood. Receptors originate from a woman aged 25-40 years with Graves' ophthalmopathy.

This clonotype was recorded many times. CDR3 DNA sequence: TGTGCCAGCAGACGACAGGGTGATCACGAGCAGTACTTC. Translation gives CASRRQGDHEQYF. The rearrangement uses TRBV27 and TRBJ2-7, with 7 positions matching TRBD1. There are 13 residues in the CDR3. Germline lookup yields CDR1 MNHEY and CDR2 SMNVEV (reference sequence). Trimming took 6 bases from V and 5 from J; bases not matched to a gene: 7.

The V call is TRBV10-3, the J call TRBJ2-5; TRBD1 matches 8 bases. The CDR3 is made up of 17 amino acids. V trimming: 2 bases; J trimming: 2 bases; junction bases outside the gene matches: 10. CDR1 is ENHRY, CDR2 SYGVKD, per germline. DNA for the CDR3: TGTGCCATCAGTGAGGACCCGGGACAGGACATTCAAGAGACCCAGTACTTC. It is translated as CAISEDPGQDIQETQYF.

This clonotype was seen many times. This could be a read error, since a much larger clone is one nucleotide away. This chain connects TRBV6-1 to TRBJ2-5; 9 nucleotides align to TRBD2. V was pared by 6 bases and J by 5 bases, with 16 bases of the junction left unmatched. The CDR3 extends over 17 amino acids. Germline V CDR1 and CDR2: MNHNS, SASEGT. CDR3 DNA: TGTGCCAGCAGCCCCCCCCCGGCTAGCGGGGTCCAGGAGACCCAGTACTTC. Its protein is CASSPPPASGVQETQYF.

There are many counts of this clonotype. The chain couples TRBV6-5 to TRBJ2-5; D uncertain. CDR1 is MNHEY, CDR2 SVGAGI, per germline. This CDR3 comprises 12 residues. Trimming took 0 bases from V and 3 from J, leaving 2 bases between them. Here the CDR3 reads CASSYSEETQYF. Here the CDR3 DNA reads TGTGCCAGCAGTTACTCGGAAGAGACCCAGTACTTC.

This clonotype was picked up many times. This rearrangement joins TRBV6-1 to TRBJ2-4; D not resolved. The germline V gene encodes CDR1 MNHNS and CDR2 SASEGT. This CDR3 spans 13 amino acids. Trimming left V 6 bases short and J 3 bases short, with 9 bases between. CDR3 amino acids: CASRPHDKNIQYF. CDR3 nucleotide sequence: TGTGCCAGCAGACCCCATGACAAAAACATTCAGTACTTC.

This clonotype was recorded a few times. The chain is built from TRBV20-1 and TRBJ2-3, with a tentative D call TRBD2 (6 bases). The CDR3 loop spans 14 amino acids. V was clipped by 3 bases and J by 6 bases, with 16 bases between them. Per germline, CDR1 DFQATT and CDR2 SNEGSKA (reference sequence). CDR3 nucleotides: TGCAGTGCTAGGCGGGGCAGGGAGTGGGATACGCAGTATTTT. As protein: CSARRGREWDTQYF.

This clonotype has more than one count but fewer than ten. The chain links TRBV4-1 to TRBJ2-5; 10 positions match TRBD2. Germline-derived CDR1 and CDR2 are MGHRA and YSYEKL. After removal of 2 bases from V and 5 bases from J, the junction contained 8 bases not matched to a gene. The CDR3 is made up of 16 amino acids. The CDR3 loop reads CASSQTHTSGVETQYF. The DNA for the CDR3 is TGCGCCAGCAGCCAAACCCACACTAGCGGGGTGGAGACCCAGTACTTC.

The table lists this clonotype with many counts. The chain joins TRBV28 to TRBJ1-3; 7 bases match TRBD1. Per germline, CDR1 MDHEN and CDR2 SYDVKM. The J segment lost 8 bases and the V segment lost 9 bases, leaving 10 bases of the junction unmatched. The CDR3 has 13 residues. CDR3 sequence reads: CASRQGSAHTIYF. In DNA form, the CDR3 reads TGTGCCAGTCGACAGGGTAGTGCTCACACCATATATTTT.

This clonotype occurred many times. V usage is TRBV29-1 and J usage is TRBJ1-2, with 10 bases fitting TRBD1. The ends lost 1 base at V and 5 bases at J; junction bases unmatched: 4. This CDR3 is built from 14 residues. Looked up from germline, CDR1 is SQVTM and CDR2 is ANQGSEA. The CDR3 sequence: CSVEGTGGRYGYTF. CDR3 bases: TGCAGCGTTGAAGGGACAGGGGGACGGTATGGCTACACCTTC. The complete variable domain, with remaining parts taken from reference TRBV29-1 and TRBJ1-2, reads SAVISQKPSRDICQRGTSLTIQCQVDSQVTMMFWYRQQPGQSLTLIATANQGSEATYESGFVIDKFPISRPNLTFSTLTVSNMSPEDSSIYLCSVEGTGGRYGYTFGSGTRLTVV.

The sample holds many counts of this clonotype. This chain links TRBV19 with TRBJ1-2; D not resolved. V was shortened by 5 bases and J by 4 bases, with 11 bases between the two germline ends. The CDR3 extends over 13 amino acids. Per germline, CDR1 LNHDA and CDR2 SQIVND (reference sequence). This CDR3 is CASSFREFYGYTF. DNA of the CDR3: TGTGCCAGTAGTTTCCGGGAATTCTATGGCTACACCTTC.

In its sample, this clonotype was seen a few times. The V gene is TRBV5-5, the J gene TRBJ1-1; D call uncertain. V was cut by 2 bases and J by 7 bases, with 9 bases left in between. CDR3 length equals 12 residues. Germline V gene lookup returns CDR1 SGHKS and CDR2 YYEKEE (reference sequence). The CDR3 DNA sequence: TGTGCCAGCAGCTTTTCGTCCCGTGAAGCTTTCTTT. Encoded protein: CASSFSSREAFF.

This clonotype was seen a handful of times. The rearrangement joins TRBV5-6 to TRBJ1-2, with a possible D match to TRBD1 (6 bases). This CDR3 is 13 amino acids long. From germline, CDR1 is SGHDT and CDR2 YYEEEE. With 4 bases removed from V and 9 bases from J, the gap between germline ends came to 16 bases. The CDR3 sequence is CASSAGRGGSYTF. CDR3 in DNA: TGTGCCAGCAGCGCAGGCAGGGGAGGTAGCTACACCTTC. The variable domain in full, completed from reference TRBV5-6 and TRBJ1-2, reads DAGVTQSPTHLIKTRGQQVTLRCSPKSGHDTVSWYQQALGQGPQFIFQYYEEEERQRGNFPDRFSGHQFPNYSSELNVNALLLGDSALYLCASSAGRGGSYTFGSGTRLTVV.

This clonotype was observed many times. The gene calls are TRBV7-2 and TRBJ2-7, with 8 positions matching TRBD1. V lost 2 bases to trimming and J lost 2 bases; unmatched junction nucleotides: 5. The CDR3 covers 15 residues. Per the germline V gene, CDR1 is SGHTA and CDR2 is FQGNSA. The CDR3 DNA reads TGTGCCAGCAGCTTAATGACAGGGGTGACCTACGAGCAGTACTTC. The encoded protein is CASSLMTGVTYEQYF.

The sample holds a few counts of this clonotype. This chain joins TRBV12-3 or TRBV12-4 and TRBJ1-1; D perhaps matches TRBD1 (5 bases). V was pared by 3 bases and J by 5 bases, with 16 bases between. The CDR3 is made up of 15 amino acids. CDR3 nucleotide sequence: TGTGCCAGCAGTTTTGTATCAGGGTACGTGACTGAAGCTTTCTTT. Translating gives CASSFVSGYVTEAFF.

This clonotype was seen repeatedly, ten times or more. The chain couples TRBV19 to TRBJ1-1, with D tentatively TRBD1 (5 bases). The CDR3 is made up of 13 amino acids. In germline, CDR1 is LNHDA, CDR2 SQIVND (reference sequence). V lost 5 bases and J lost 3, with 10 bases in between. This chain's CDR3 is CASSAGTDTEAFF. The CDR3 region has the DNA TGTGCCAGTAGTGCCGGGACGGACACTGAAGCTTTCTTT.

V gene TRBV10-3 combines with J gene TRBJ2-5; D tentatively fits TRBD1 or TRBD2 (5 bases each). The length of the CDR3 is 15 residues. Germline CDR1 ENHRY, CDR2 SYGVKD. V was pared by 5 bases and J by 0 bases, with 13 bases between. The CDR3: CAISPGPQYQETQYF. The CDR3 DNA is TGTGCCATCAGTCCGGGACCGCAGTACCAAGAGACCCAGTACTTC.

This clonotype was observed a handful of times. The CDR3 sequence: CASTHWNSNEQFF. DNA of the CDR3: TGTGCCAGCACCCACTGGAACTCCAATGAGCAGTTCTTC. The genes are TRBV27 and TRBJ2-1; no reliable D call. The V gene lost 7 bases and the J gene lost 6 bases, with 13 bases spanning the gap. The germline gives CDR1 MNHEY, CDR2 SMNVEV (reference sequence). This CDR3 spans 13 amino acids.

In this sample, this clonotype turned up many times. This sequence joins TRBV6-1 and TRBJ2-7, with TRBD1 identical over 7 bases. V dropped 4 bases and J dropped 3; count of bases not matched to a gene: 9. The CDR3 consists of 15 residues. The germline CDR1 and CDR2 sequences are MNHNS and SASEGT. CDR3 in DNA: TGTGCCAGCAGTGGTATTGAGACAGGGATCTACGAGCAGTACTTC. It translates to CASSGIETGIYEQYF.

In its sample, this clonotype was seen many times. This rearrangement joins TRBV27 to TRBJ1-1; D ambiguous. Germline V gene lookup returns CDR1 MNHEY and CDR2 SMNVEV (reference sequence). The CDR3 is 13 amino acids. V lost 4 bases, J lost 4 bases, and 10 bases lay in between. The DNA for the CDR3 is TGTGCCAGCAGTTCAGAGGAGGGCACTGAAGCTTTCTTT. This sequence encodes CASSSEEGTEAFF.

Ten or more counts support this clonotype. This sequence joins TRBV12-3 or TRBV12-4 and TRBJ2-7, with D hard to call. The CDR3 spans 15 residues. V was pared by 2 bases and J by 2 bases, with 13 bases between. The CDR3 sequence: CASSLRAGDTYEQYF. For the CDR3, the DNA is TGTGCCAGCAGTTTAAGAGCAGGAGATACCTACGAGCAGTACTTC.

The chain is built from TRBV4-1 and TRBJ1-3, with D uncertain. CDR1 is MGHRA and CDR2 is YSYEKL in the germline V gene. V was pared by 1 base and J by 5 bases, with 15 bases between. The CDR3 is 16 residues long. The CDR3 reads CASSQVPAEGRNTIYF. The CDR3 DNA reads as TGCGCCAGCAGCCAAGTGCCAGCGGAGGGTAGAAACACCATATATTTT.

At least ten counts were recorded for this clonotype. The J gene is TRBJ1-2, the V gene TRBV20-1; 7 bases map to TRBD1. V dropped 3 bases and J dropped 1; count of bases not matched to a gene: 8. Germline CDR1 and CDR2: DFQATT and SNEGSKA (reference sequence). CDR3 length: 15 amino acids. The CDR3 here is CSASRTGDYNYGYTF. In DNA form, the CDR3 reads TGCAGTGCTAGTAGGACAGGTGATTATAACTATGGCTACACCTTC.

This sequence joins TRBV12-3 or TRBV12-4 and TRBJ2-7; D may correspond to TRBD1 or TRBD2 (5 bases each). The CDR3 runs 16 residues. V was clipped by 5 bases and J by 0 bases, with 17 bases between them. CDR3 amino acids: CASSPLLRDGSYEQYF. DNA for the CDR3: TGTGCCAGCAGTCCCCTCCTCCGGGACGGCTCCTACGAGCAGTACTTC.